The rows below give T cell receptor beta chains drawn from one sample of a study of T cell repertoires in cytomegalovirus infection. TCRdb reprocessed the reads via MiXCR and lists one record per CDR3 protein. The profile shows roughly 230,000 distinct CDR3 sequences, approximately 7% of them singletons. Sequencing used PBMCs. These receptor sequences come from a human donor in good health (CMV status not recorded). Some clones in this sample may be carry-over from other donors' samples. Both conserved end residues are part of each CDR3. The D gene is left open where the match is weak. Not every row has a clone size; where given, it reads once, few, many or a size class.

>TRBJ2-3|once|NA|TRBV28
CASSLFGTDTQYF
TGTGCCAGCAGTTTATTCGGCACAGATACGCAGTATTTT
>TRBJ1-4|NA|NA|TRBV20-1
CSARNREKILFF
TGCAGTGCTAGAAATCGGGAGAAAATACTGTTTTTT
>TRBJ2-3|many|NA|TRBV20-1
CSSWGASTDTQYF
TGCAGCAGTTGGGGGGCTAGCACAGATACGCAGTATTTT
>TRBJ1-3|NA|NA|TRBV28
CASIRASGNTIYF
TGTGCCAGCATCAGGGCCTCTGGAAACACCATATATTTT
>TRBJ2-1|many|NA|TRBV9
CASSAPANEQFF
TGTGCCAGCAGCGCACCCGCCAATGAGCAGTTCTTC
>TRBJ1-2|many|NA|TRBV6-2/TRBV6-3
CASSSYVPLGYTF
TGTGCCAGCAGTTCCTACGTCCCCCTTGGCTACACCTTC
>TRBJ2-7|many|TRBD1|TRBV29-1
CSVKQGALYEQYF
TGCAGCGTTAAACAGGGGGCTTTGTACGAGCAGTACTTC
>TRBJ2-7|many|TRBD1|TRBV6-2/TRBV6-3
CASSTSGTAAYEQYF
TGTGCCAGCAGCACCTCCGGGACAGCCGCCTACGAGCAGTACTTC
>TRBJ1-5|few|NA|TRBV12-5
CASGLLGRGSQPQHF
TGTGCTAGTGGTTTGTTGGGGCGAGGGAGTCAGCCCCAGCATTTT
>TRBJ1-2|many|NA|TRBV6-2/TRBV6-3
CASSYRARTAANYGYTF
TGTGCCAGCAGTTACCGAGCGCGGACAGCAGCTAACTATGGCTACACCTTC
>TRBJ2-3|many|NA|TRBV6-5
CATAETDASTDTQYF
TGTGCCACCGCCGAGACGGATGCTAGCACAGATACGCAGTATTTT
>TRBJ2-7|NA|NA|TRBV20-1
CSARTGSSYEQYF
TGCAGTGCTAGAACCGGATCCTCCTACGAGCAGTACTTC
>TRBJ2-7|many|NA|TRBV5-1
CASSFGGKTPISYEQYF
TGCGCCAGCAGCTTTGGAGGGAAGACCCCCATCTCCTACGAGCAGTACTTC
>TRBJ1-1|many|NA|TRBV7-8
CASSLVAGTTEAFF
TGTGCCAGCAGCTTAGTGGCAGGAACAACTGAAGCTTTCTTT
>TRBJ1-2|many|NA|TRBV7-2
CASSLIPGNYGYTF
TGTGCCAGCAGCTTAATCCCGGGCAACTATGGCTACACCTTC
>TRBJ2-1|NA|NA|TRBV29-1
CSVDRDNYNEQFF
TGCAGCGTTGACCGGGACAACTACAATGAGCAGTTCTTC
>TRBJ1-2|many|NA|TRBV7-2
CASSLGQTDTPLFFGYTF
TGTGCCAGCAGCTTGGGGCAGACCGATACTCCTCTCTTTTTTGGCTACACCTTC
>TRBJ1-2|NA|NA|TRBV28
CASSLRVGGYTF
TGTGCCAGCAGTCTCCGGGTGGGGGGCTACACCTTC
>TRBJ1-5|many|NA|TRBV19
CASKGGFHQPQHF
TGTGCCAGTAAAGGAGGGTTTCATCAGCCCCAGCATTTT
>TRBJ1-5|NA|TRBD1|TRBV19
CASNDRGRSNQPQHF
TGTGCCAGTAATGACAGGGGGAGAAGCAATCAGCCCCAGCATTTT
>TRBJ2-3|many|NA|TRBV6-5
CASSYSIGSPFTDTQYF
TGTGCCAGCAGTTACTCGATTGGGTCCCCCTTCACAGATACGCAGTATTTT
>TRBJ2-7|many|TRBD1|TRBV25-1
CATRGWVYEQYF
TGTGCCACCAGGGGGTGGGTTTACGAGCAGTACTTC
>TRBJ1-1|many|NA|TRBV20-1
CSAIGRNTEAFF
TGCAGTGCTATAGGACGGAACACTGAAGCTTTCTTT
>TRBJ1-2|NA|NA|TRBV7-2
CASSADAAFRGYTF
TGTGCCAGCAGCGCCGATGCAGCCTTTCGGGGCTACACCTTC
>TRBJ2-3|NA|TRBD2|TRBV24-1
CATSDGLGEDTQYF
TGTGCCACCAGTGATGGACTAGGAGAAGATACGCAGTATTTT
>TRBJ2-1|many|TRBD2|TRBV7-2
CASSISGGAGNEQFF
TGTGCCAGCAGCATAAGCGGGGGGGCCGGCAATGAGCAGTTCTTC
>TRBJ2-5|NA|NA|TRBV5-1
CASSSQATGHQETQYF
TGCGCCAGCAGCTCTCAAGCAACAGGACACCAAGAGACCCAGTACTTC
>TRBJ2-5|many|NA|TRBV6-1
CASTPGFVSETQYF
TGTGCCAGCACTCCGGGATTTGTTTCGGAGACCCAGTACTTC
>TRBJ2-7|many|NA|TRBV7-2
CASSHDGLDYEQYF
TGTGCCAGCAGCCATGACGGACTGGACTACGAGCAGTACTTC
>TRBJ1-5|many|TRBD1|TRBV7-2
CASSSPRQGQQPQHF
TGTGCCAGCAGCTCGCCGAGGCAGGGACAGCAGCCCCAGCATTTT
>TRBJ2-2|many|NA|TRBV20-1
CSARGPQAGRRELFF
TGCAGTGCTAGAGGGCCCCAGGCGGGACGGAGGGAGCTGTTTTTT
>TRBJ1-5|many|TRBD1|TRBV7-8
CASSSKSRDRVGPQHF
TGTGCCAGCAGCTCAAAGTCCCGGGACAGGGTTGGGCCCCAGCATTTT
>TRBJ1-1|many|NA|TRBV7-8
CASSPQPNTEAFF
TGTGCCAGCAGCCCACAGCCGAATACTGAAGCTTTCTTT
>TRBJ2-1|many|TRBD1|TRBV4-2
CASSYHRGPYNEQFF
TGTGCCAGCAGCTACCACAGGGGGCCCTACAATGAGCAGTTCTTC
>TRBJ2-5|many|NA|TRBV29-1
CSVELYGAQYF
TGCAGCGTTGAATTGTATGGGGCCCAGTACTTC
>TRBJ2-5|many|TRBD1|TRBV28
CASSVGTAQETQYF
TGTGCCAGCAGCGTCGGGACAGCCCAAGAGACCCAGTACTTC
>TRBJ1-1|many|TRBD1|TRBV7-8
CASSFTQGDTEAFF
TGTGCCAGCAGCTTTACACAGGGGGACACTGAAGCTTTCTTT
>TRBJ2-1|many|NA|TRBV7-3
CASSLMGVGVHEQFF
TGTGCCAGCAGCTTAATGGGGGTCGGGGTCCATGAGCAGTTCTTC
>TRBJ2-3|many|NA|TRBV14
CASSPGVAENTQYF
TGTGCCAGCAGCCCTGGGGTAGCGGAGAATACGCAGTATTTT
>TRBJ2-5|many|NA|TRBV6-2/TRBV6-3
CASSYPARFQETQYF
TGTGCCAGCAGTTATCCGGCCAGGTTCCAAGAGACCCAGTACTTC
>TRBJ1-5|many|NA|TRBV7-2
CASSFSGGAYNQPQHF
TGTGCCAGCAGCTTCTCAGGAGGGGCTTACAATCAGCCCCAGCATTTT